This T cell receptor beta chain emerged from a study of T cells in Graves' hyperthyroidism and ophthalmopathy (dated by TCRdb to about 2019). For the study in its entirety: Peripheral blood samples were taken at the time of initial diagnosis, prior to any treatment. TCR Vbeta CDR3 sequencing of roughly 140 peripheral blood samples (approximately 44 ophthalmopathy, some 75 hyperthyroidism and roughly 17 progressor patients) is reported in the paper. After sampling, hyperthyroidism patients received methimazole starting at 30 mg daily, and ophthalmopathy patients received high-dose intravenous methylprednisolone. To identify distinguishing TCR V-J signatures, a discovery cohort of some 99 patients was used, comprising 43 with Graves' ophthalmopathy and around 57 with stable Graves' hyperthyroidism. Prospective prediction of ophthalmopathy was tested in an independent validation cohort of approximately 19 hyperthyroidism patients and approximately 17 patients who later progressed to ophthalmopathy. For training and testing, the roughly 97 patients in the discovery cohort were randomly divided in a 7:3 ratio. In addition, the study compared T-cell repertoires in thyroid tissue and in blood from six Graves' hyperthyroidism patients.

The full study reports these points: In cross-validation, a model built on a 13 V-J signature told ophthalmopathy apart from stable hyperthyroidism with approximately 90% sensitivity and 81% to 82% specificity, and in testing the same model reached 80%/75%. In validation, the model predicted progression to ophthalmopathy with 55% to 71% sensitivity and about 72% specificity, a median of 6.5 months before onset. No statistical method was used to set the sample size in advance, and investigators knew the group allocation. Most expanded thyroid clonotypes (frequency above 0.001) were also detected in blood, a finding suggesting that blood repertoires may reflect thyroid immune responses.

The sample holds many counts of this clonotype. Which antigen it targets is not known. Qualities for individual bases were not recorded, and no much larger clone is one base off. The CDR3 holds 12 amino acids from the cysteine to the phenylalanine. The DNA shown is the 36-base CDR3, in frame from base 1. Sequences MDHEN (CDR1) and SYDVKM (CDR2) are obtained from the germline V gene. The V end loses 6 bases and the J end loses 1 base, and a stretch of 6 bases separates them. Stable Graves' hyperthyroidism was defined as no progression to ophthalmopathy during 18 months of follow-up. Hyperthyroidism patients were newly diagnosed, with disease duration under 2 months, and aged 18 to 65 years. Any patient with an uncontrolled infection, another autoimmune disease, pregnancy or lactation was excluded. Diagnoses were established on the basis of clinical symptoms, serum thyroxine and TRAb, thyroid ultrasound, and orbital computed tomography. PBMCs were separated from over 9 ml of fresh peripheral blood using Ficoll-Paque density gradient centrifugation. Total RNA was extracted using Trizol reagent, and RNA quality was assessed on an Agilent 2100 Bioanalyzer.

Amplification of TCR beta CDR3 regions was carried out from RNA transcripts. For the first round of RT-PCR on the TCR CDR3, the HTBI primer set was used together with the Qiagen OneStep RT-PCR kit. Libraries were constructed in a second round of multiplex PCR, after which size selection and purification were carried out. Paired-end sequencing of the libraries was performed with 100 bp reads on an Illumina HiSeq2000. As for the authors' bioinformatics: SOAPnuke was used to process the raw data, removing reads that contained adapters or uncalled bases, had a mean Phred below 15, or lacked an exact match to the constant primer or identifier. COPE v1.2.5 was used to merge the high-quality paired reads, and each unique nucleotide sequence was defined as a clonotype. MiTCR v1.1 was used to align the clonotypes against IMGT TRBV, TRBD and TRBJ reference segments. The analysis included only V-J combinations with a frequency above 0.0001, which together covered roughly 99% of the repertoires. A TCS score was defined as the ratio between F50 (clonal expansion) and ExV (chaos), using BLOSUM62-based TCRdist between CDR3 peptides within each V-J. Welch's t-statistics and random forest reduced 500 to 650 V-J features to 10 to 15, which were used in a naive Bayes classifier (R e1071). TCRdb handled the public reads itself, with Q25 trimming in fastp and clone calling in MiXCR, and kept productive beta chains. Under each unique CDR3 protein, matching rows form one entry showing the most common genes and DNA. TCRdb, not the authors, supplied the V and J calls. This sample comprises over 500,000 distinct CDR3 sequences, less than 15% of them detected only once. About 15% of the sample is taken by the ten largest.

Input material: blood. This sequence originates from a woman aged 40 to 50 with Graves' hyperthyroidism. The chain is made from TRBV28 and TRBJ1-1; the D gene is not confidently resolved. The CDR3 here reads CASRLKNTEAFF. In nucleotides, the sequence is TGTGCCAGCAGACTGAAGAACACTGAAGCTTTCTTT. The CDR3 plus the reference TRBV28 and TRBJ1-1 genes for the other parts give the full variable domain: DVKVTQSSRYLVKRTGEKVFLECVQDMDHENMFWYRQDPGLGLRLIYFSYDVKMKEKGDIPEGYSVSREKKERFSLILESASTNQTSMYLCASRLKNTEAFFGQGTRLTVV.